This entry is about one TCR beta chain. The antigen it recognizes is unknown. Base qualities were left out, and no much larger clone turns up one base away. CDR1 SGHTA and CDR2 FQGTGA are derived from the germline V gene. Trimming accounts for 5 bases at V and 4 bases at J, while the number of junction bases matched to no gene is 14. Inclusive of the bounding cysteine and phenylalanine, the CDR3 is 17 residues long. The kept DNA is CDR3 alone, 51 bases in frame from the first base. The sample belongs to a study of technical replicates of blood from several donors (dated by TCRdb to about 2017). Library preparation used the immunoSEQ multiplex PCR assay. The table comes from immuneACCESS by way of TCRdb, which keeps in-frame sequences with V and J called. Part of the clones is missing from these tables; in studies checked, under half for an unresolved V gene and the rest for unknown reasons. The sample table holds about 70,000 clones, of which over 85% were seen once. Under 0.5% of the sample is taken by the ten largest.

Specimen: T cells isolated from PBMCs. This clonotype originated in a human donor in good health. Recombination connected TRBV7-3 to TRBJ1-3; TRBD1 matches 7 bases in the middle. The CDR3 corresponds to CASSPNPQGGSGNTIYF. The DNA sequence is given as TGTGCCAGCAGCCCCAACCCTCAGGGGGGTAGCGGAAACACCATATATTTT. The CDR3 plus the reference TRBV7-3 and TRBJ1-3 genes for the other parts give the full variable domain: GAGVSQTPSNKVTEKGKYVELRCDPISGHTALYWYRQSLGQGPEFLIYFQGTGAADDSGLPNDRFFAVRPEGSVSTLKIQRTERGDSAVYLCASSPNPQGGSGNTIYFGEGSWLTVV.